The 21 T cell receptor beta chains below come from one sample, sequenced in a study of shared clonotypes between healthy human individuals. Here immunoSEQ multiplex PCR was the method, and the copy in TCRdb shows in-frame clones only, minus some. Among approximately 1.5 million clones listed, approximately 98.5% were seen once. Sequences were obtained from naive CD4+ T cells sorted from blood. Noted subset: CD45RA+ positively selected. All receptors derive from a man under 40 in good health.

On this clone itself: Distinct nucleotide sequences in the sample also encode this CDR3. This chain connects TRBV29-1 to TRBJ2-7, with TRBD1 matching 8 bases. The CDR3 totals 12 residues. Losses at the gene ends were 8 bases for V and 2 bases for J; bases not matched to a gene: 5. Looked up from germline, CDR1 is SQVTM and CDR2 is ANQGSEA. The chain's CDR3 is CSTGTGPYEQYF. The CDR3 coding sequence is TGCAGCACCGGGACAGGACCCTACGAGCAGTACTTC.

This sequence joins TRBV9 and TRBJ2-2; possibly TRBD2 for D (6 bases). Trimming pared 3 bases from V and 6 bases from J, leaving 9 bases between. The CDR3 has 13 residues. CDR1 is SGDLS, CDR2 YYNGEE, per germline. CDR3 residues: CASSARRAGELFF. In nucleotides, the CDR3 is TGTGCCAGCAGCGCCCGGAGGGCCGGGGAGCTGTTTTTT.

The chain has TRBV29-1 and TRBJ2-1; D not resolved. The CDR3 has 11 amino acids. Germline CDR1 reads SQVTM; CDR2 reads ANQGSEA. V lost 8 bases to trimming and J lost 4 bases, with 9 bases between them. CDR3 in DNA: TGCAGCCCTGCTTTGTACAATGAGCAGTTCTTC. Its translation is CSPALYNEQFF.

V is TRBV9 and J is TRBJ2-1, with D unresolved. CDR3 size: 14 residues. Looked up from germline, CDR1 is SGDLS and CDR2 is YYNGEE. V lost 4 bases and J lost 8, with 16 bases in between. Written as DNA, the CDR3 is TGTGCCAGCAGCCCTGGAAGGGCAAGGGATGAGCAGTTCTTC. As protein: CASSPGRARDEQFF.

The V call is TRBV5-4, the J call TRBJ2-1, with D perhaps matching TRBD1 (5 bases). The germline V gene encodes CDR1 SGHNT and CDR2 YYREEE (reference sequence). The ends were cut back, 3 bases at V and 7 bases at J, with 11 bases in the middle. The CDR3 has 13 residues. CDR3: CASSSGAENEQFF. CDR3 nucleotide sequence: TGTGCCAGCAGCTCTGGGGCAGAGAATGAGCAGTTCTTC.

The chain employs TRBV19 and TRBJ1-2; D possibly corresponds to TRBD1 (6 bases). The CDR3 contains 14 residues. V dropped 6 bases and J dropped 4 bases, with 15 bases sitting between them. CDR1 is LNHDA and CDR2 is SQIVND in the germline V gene (reference sequence). This CDR3 is CASSPDRGFYGYTF. DNA of the CDR3: TGTGCCAGTAGCCCGGACAGAGGATTCTATGGCTACACCTTC. Filled out from reference TRBV19 and TRBJ1-2, the complete variable domain reads DGGITQSPKYLFRKEGQNVTLSCEQNLNHDAMYWYRQDPGQGLRLIYYSQIVNDFQKGDIAEGYSVSREKKESFPLTVTSAQKNPTAFYLCASSPDRGFYGYTFGSGTRLTVV.

V is TRBV7-6 and J is TRBJ2-1, with 10 bases fitting TRBD2. Germline CDR1 is SGHVS and CDR2 is FNYEAQ. The CDR3 is made up of 18 amino acids. V shed 5 bases and J 4 bases; nucleotides not matched to a gene: 14. Here the CDR3 reads CASSGRLAGAPEYNEQFF. As DNA, the CDR3 is TGTGCCAGCAGCGGCAGACTAGCGGGCGCCCCCGAGTACAATGAGCAGTTCTTC.

The rearrangement uses TRBV28 and TRBJ1-5; unclear D gene. The CDR3 runs to 12 residues. V was clipped by 7 bases and J by 3 bases, with 7 bases between them. CDR1 MDHEN and CDR2 SYDVKM come from the germline V gene. The chain's CDR3 is CASTTTNQPQHF. DNA for the CDR3: TGTGCCAGCACGACCACCAATCAGCCCCAGCATTTT. The full variable domain, with the rest looked up from reference TRBV28 and TRBJ1-5, is DVKVTQSSRYLVKRTGEKVFLECVQDMDHENMFWYRQDPGLGLRLIYFSYDVKMKEKGDIPEGYSVSREKKERFSLILESASTNQTSMYLCASTTTNQPQHFGDGTRLSIL.

The chain joins TRBV5-1 to TRBJ2-2, with D maybe TRBD2 (6 bases). The V and J ends lost 2 bases and 5 bases respectively, with 16 bases between them. This CDR3 region has 16 residues. In germline, CDR1 is SGHRS, CDR2 YFSETQ. The CDR3 reads CASSFGGNGFTGELFF. The CDR3 bases are TGCGCCAGCAGCTTTGGCGGGAATGGGTTTACCGGGGAGCTGTTTTTT.

This chain joins TRBV5-4 and TRBJ2-7; TRBD2 matches 8 bases. Germline V lookup: CDR1 SGHNT, CDR2 YYREEE (reference sequence). The J segment lost 0 bases and the V segment lost 3 bases, leaving 2 bases of the junction unmatched. CDR3 length: 14 residues. CDR3 amino acids: CASSSSGSSYEQYF. In DNA, the CDR3 is TGTGCCAGCAGCTCCAGCGGGAGCTCCTACGAGCAGTACTTC. The entire variable domain, with the rest obtained from reference TRBV5-4 and TRBJ2-7, is as follows: ETGVTQSPTHLIKTRGQQVTLRCSSQSGHNTVSWYQQALGQGPQFIFQYYREEENGRGNFPPRFSGLQFPNYSSELNVNALELDDSALYLCASSSSGSSYEQYFGPGTRLTVT.

J is TRBJ2-2 and V is TRBV7-2; D remains ambiguous. Germline lookup yields CDR1 SGHTA and CDR2 FQGNSA. CDR3 length equals 13 residues. Trimming took off 5 bases at V and 7 bases at J, with 11 bases between the two ends. The chain's CDR3 is CASSPQWGGELFF. The CDR3 bases are TGTGCCAGCAGCCCCCAATGGGGCGGGGAGCTGTTTTTT.

The gene calls are TRBV10-2 and TRBJ2-1; D may correspond to TRBD1 or TRBD2 (5 bases each). V was cut by 5 bases and J by 4 bases, with 12 bases left in between. CDR1 is WSHSY, CDR2 SAAADI, per germline. The CDR3 totals 14 residues. For the CDR3, the DNA is TGCGCCAGCAGTTATGGGACCCCTTACAATGAGCAGTTCTTC. As protein: CASSYGTPYNEQFF.

The chain joins TRBV30 to TRBJ2-7; no clear D gene. Trimming removed 4 bases from V and 6 bases from J, with 16 bases in between. Germline loops: CDR1 GTSNPN, CDR2 SVGIG (reference sequence). The CDR3 loop spans 13 amino acids. CDR3 nucleotides: TGTGCCTGGACGCAGCAGGTATTAGGCGAGCAGTACTTC. It codes for CAWTQQVLGEQYF.

A single count supports this clone. The chain joins TRBV5-5 to TRBJ2-4; D is unresolved. The CDR3 sequence is 17 residues long. Deletions cut 3 bases from V and 0 bases from J, with 16 bases between. The V gene's germline CDR1 is SGHKS and CDR2 YYEKEE (reference sequence). The CDR3 DNA reads as TGTGCCAGCAGCTACCCACCAGGCGGATTAGCCAAAAACATTCAGTACTTC. As protein: CASSYPPGGLAKNIQYF.

In its sample, this clone was seen once. This CDR3 reads CASSFQGTGYYEQYF. CDR3 bases: TGTGCCAGCAGCTTCCAGGGGACAGGGTACTACGAGCAGTACTTC. The V and J genes are TRBV7-8 and TRBJ2-7; 9 bases match TRBD1. CDR3 size: 15 residues. The J segment lost 3 bases and the V segment lost 3 bases, leaving 6 bases of the junction unmatched. Looked up from germline, CDR1 is SGHVS and CDR2 is FQNEAQ.

Points on this clone: Germline and junction disagree at one end, which may indicate a read error. The V and J genes are TRBV7-7 and TRBJ2-1, with TRBD1 as a possible D gene (5 bases). The CDR3 covers 14 residues. Germline assignment: CDR1 SSHAT and CDR2 FNYEAQ (reference sequence). The CDR3 spells CASSLGGRDNEQFF. CDR3 DNA sequence: TGTGCTAGCAGCTTAGGTGGCAGGGACAATGAGCAGTTCTTC.

The chain joins TRBV2 to TRBJ1-1, with D possibly TRBD1 on 5 matching bases. This CDR3 has 14 residues. Germline assignment: CDR1 SNHLY and CDR2 FYNNEI. V lost 4 bases and J 1 base, leaving 10 bases between the germline ends. Written as DNA, the CDR3 is TGTGCCAGCAGTGGAGCGAGGGGGAACACTGAAGCTTTCTTT. Its protein product is CASSGARGNTEAFF.

This chain joins TRBV6-1 and TRBJ1-1; D gene uncertain. The germline V gene encodes CDR1 MNHNS and CDR2 SASEGT. The CDR3 runs 13 residues. Trimming removed 2 bases at V and 1 base at J, with 5 bases between. The CDR3 loop reads CASSERWNTEAFF. The CDR3 DNA follows: TGTGCCAGCAGTGAAAGATGGAACACTGAAGCTTTCTTT.

The genes are TRBV30 and TRBJ2-2; D unresolved. Germline lookup yields CDR1 GTSNPN and CDR2 SVGIG (reference sequence). The germline V and J ends were trimmed by 2 bases and 5 bases, with 9 bases remaining between them. The CDR3 sequence is 13 residues long. As DNA, the CDR3 is TGTGCCTGGAGTCCCCATGGAACCGGGGAGCTGTTTTTT. Translated, it gives CAWSPHGTGELFF.

The chain uses TRBV7-9 and TRBJ1-5; maybe TRBD1 (5 bases). CDR1 is SEHNR, CDR2 FQNEAQ, per germline (reference sequence). V lost 2 bases, J lost 7 bases, and 21 bases lay in between. The CDR3 is 17 residues long. The CDR3 protein is CASSLYFSSQGEQPQHF. The CDR3 DNA is TGTGCCAGCAGCTTATACTTCTCAAGCCAGGGTGAACAGCCCCAGCATTTT.

Note on this clone: Other DNA sequences from this sample encode an identical CDR3 as well. The V and J genes are TRBV20-1 and TRBJ1-1; TRBD1 is a possible D gene (5 bases). With 6 bases removed from V and 1 base from J, the gap between germline ends came to 6 bases. Looked up from germline, CDR1 is DFQATT and CDR2 is SNEGSKA (reference sequence). This CDR3 has 11 residues. The CDR3 region has the DNA TGCAGTGCGGACACGAACACTGAAGCTTTCTTT. This encodes CSADTNTEAFF.